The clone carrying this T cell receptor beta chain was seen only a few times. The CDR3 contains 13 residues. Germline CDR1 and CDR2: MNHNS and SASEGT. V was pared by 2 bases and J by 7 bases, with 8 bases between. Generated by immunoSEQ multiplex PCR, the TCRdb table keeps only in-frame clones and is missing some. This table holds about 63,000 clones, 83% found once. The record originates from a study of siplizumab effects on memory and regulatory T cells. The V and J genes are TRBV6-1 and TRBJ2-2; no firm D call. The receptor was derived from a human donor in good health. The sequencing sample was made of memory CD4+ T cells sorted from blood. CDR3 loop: CASSERRNGELFF. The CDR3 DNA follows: TGTGCCAGCAGTGAACGGCGGAACGGGGAGCTGTTTTTT.